Shown below are 6 T cell receptor beta chains from a single sample sequenced in a study of cytomegalovirus exposure and HLA in healthy donors. Use of 60 Vbeta and 13 Jbeta primers characterized the PCR. Measured with immunoSEQ multiplex PCR; TCRdb has only the in-frame clones, and not every one. This sample has 100,000 or so clones, with around 73% found just once. The material sequenced was PBMCs. All receptors come from a man aged 30 to 45 in good health and CMV-seronegative.

The CDR3 DNA reads TGCGCCAGCAGCTCGAGAGGGACAGGGGAAGAGCAGTACTTC. Translated: CASSSRGTGEEQYF. The chain links TRBV5-1 to TRBJ2-7, with 10 bases fitting TRBD1. The CDR3 consists of 14 residues. CDR1 and CDR2 (germline): SGHRS, YFSETQ. With V trimmed by 3 bases and J by 7 bases, 7 bases remained unmatched.

This clone was seen more than once but under ten times. The chain employs TRBV6-5 and TRBJ2-7; TRBD1 is a possible D gene (5 bases). The CDR3 covers 12 residues. V was shortened by 5 bases and J by 3 bases, with 8 bases between the two germline ends. Germline-derived CDR1 and CDR2 are MNHEY and SVGAGI. CDR3 in amino acids: CASSLQGYEQYF. For the CDR3, the DNA is TGTGCCAGCAGTCTCCAGGGCTACGAGCAGTACTTC.

The chain uses TRBV6-5 and TRBJ1-4; a weak D match, TRBD1 (6 bases). Trimming left V 6 bases short and J 8 bases short, with 16 bases between. The CDR3 length is 14 residues. Germline V gene sequence: CDR1 MNHEY, CDR2 SVGAGI. The DNA for the CDR3 is TGTGCCAGCAGCCCCCGGGACATCTGGGAAAAACTGTTTTTT. Amino acid sequence: CASSPRDIWEKLFF.

Only one count was recorded for this clone. This sequence joins TRBV4-3 and TRBJ1-2, with TRBD1 as a possible D gene (5 bases). The ends were cut back, 0 bases at V and 5 bases at J, with 7 bases in the middle. The germline CDR1 and CDR2 sequences are LGHNA and YSLEER. The CDR3 is 13 amino acids. This CDR3 reads CASSQDGGYGYTF. CDR3 DNA sequence: TGCGCCAGCAGCCAAGATGGGGGGTATGGCTACACCTTC.

This chain connects TRBV13 to TRBJ2-3, with 14 nucleotides matching TRBD2. V lost 3 bases and J lost 5; bases outside the gene matches: 7. This CDR3 spans 17 amino acids. CDR1 is PRHDT and CDR2 is FYEKMQ in the germline V gene (reference sequence). CDR3 in DNA: TGTGCCAGCAGCTTGGGGCCGGGACTAGCGGGAGTAGATACGCAGTATTTT. Translated, it gives CASSLGPGLAGVDTQYF. The whole variable domain, filled in from reference TRBV13 and TRBJ2-3, reads AAGVIQSPRHLIKEKRETATLKCYPIPRHDTVYWYQQGPGQDPQFLISFYEKMQSDKGSIPDRFSAQQFSDYHSELNMSSLELGDSALYFCASSLGPGLAGVDTQYFGPGTRLTVL.

The chain combines TRBV9 with TRBJ2-5; 8 nucleotides match TRBD2. The V segment lost 3 bases and the J segment 4 bases; nucleotides outside the gene matches: 11. CDR3 length: 16 residues. The germline gives CDR1 SGDLS, CDR2 YYNGEE. The CDR3 region is CASSEVTGGLGETQYF. The CDR3 coding sequence is TGTGCCAGCAGCGAGGTGACGGGAGGGCTCGGAGAGACCCAGTACTTC.